The entry below describes one T cell receptor beta chain. The specificity of this receptor is unknown. No base quality values were provided; no much bigger clone lies one nucleotide off. Read against the paper, the sample's time point label means: cells obtained before transplantation from donor or recipient. CD3+CD4+ and CD3+CD8+ populations were FACS-sorted from unstimulated pre-transplant donor and recipient cells taken from spleen or lymph nodes. V is cut by 6 bases and J by 1 base, and the space between the germline ends is 16 bases. Via the germline V gene (reference sequence), CDR1 is SEHNR and CDR2 FQNEAQ. Including cysteine and phenylalanine, the CDR3 has 15 amino acids. The only DNA kept is the CDR3, 45 bases in frame from the first base. The sample comes from a study of graft-versus-host responses after intestinal transplantation (dated by TCRdb to the early 2020s). For the study in its entirety: Recipients received multivisceral, liver-intestinal, or isolated intestinal transplants. Anti-thymocyte globulin induction was given to all recipients, followed by maintenance tacrolimus and steroids for about 3 years. Graft-versus-host and host-versus-graft alloreactive T cell clones were tracked in the graft, circulation and bone marrow after intestinal transplantation using bulk TCR-beta CDR3 sequencing. To identify alloreactive clones, pre-transplant mixed lymphocyte reaction products were sequenced and compared with unstimulated pre-transplant donor and recipient T cells. Of the roughly 25 intestinal transplant recipients enrolled in the cohort, one of whom was a retransplant, a few patients without pretransplant specimens were excluded. Donor T cell macrochimerism was defined as a peak of at least 4% donor T cells among recipient peripheral blood mononuclear cells. Rather than going through the commercial service, samples from a few later patients were sequenced in-house on an Illumina MiSeq and processed with MiXCR. What the research found in general, with its limitations: Early after transplant, peak levels of circulating GvH clones were found to be associated with declines in HvG clones. High GvH to HvG T cell clonal ratios were observed in the allografts of patients with donor T cell macrochimerism. The relatively low number and heterogeneity of intestinal transplant patients limited the conclusions. GvH clones turned up in recipient bone marrow, with some appearing earlier in ileal mucosa or blood, a pattern consistent with an intestinal mucosal origin.

The library was obtained by the immunoSEQ multiplex PCR assay. For most patients, genomic DNA was isolated with the Qiagen DNeasy Blood and Tissue Kit and shipped frozen to Adaptive Biotechnologies for TCR sequencing. High-throughput TCR-beta CDR3 sequencing of genomic DNA from most patients was performed by Adaptive Biotechnologies. From the authors' description of their analysis: TCR sequencing data were retrieved from Adaptive's ImmunoSEQ software for some 19 patients, whereas a few other patients were processed with MiXCR and VDJtools. To correct CD4 versus CD8 sorting errors, sequences present in both subsets at a frequency ratio below 5:1 were removed. Because the origin of CDR3 nucleotide sequences shared between donor and recipient could not be assigned, those sequences were removed. At least 2-fold expansion over unstimulated cells and a minimum CFSE-low frequency of 0.002% (template counts) or 0.001% (read counts) were required for clones to be classified as alloreactive. Mappable clones were those detected in sequenced pre-transplant spleen, lymph node, or MLR CFSE-low populations of the donor or recipient. Cumulative frequency of alloreactive clones was calculated as a percentage of all sequences weighted by copy number. TCRdb retrieved this table from immuneACCESS and kept in-frame rearrangements only. Not all clones are present; in checked studies, unresolved V genes account for under half, and no reason is known for the remainder. V and J calls and clone size come straight from that table; D and trimming were deduced from the DNA. The sample table contains 45,000 to 60,000 clones; only one count was recorded for approximately 95% of them. Jointly, the top ten make up about 0.23% of the sample.

Here the sequenced sample was unstimulated CD8+ T cells sorted from spleen or lymph node cells, taken before transplant. This chain is built from TRBV7-9 and TRBJ2-7; the D element could tentatively be TRBD1 or TRBD2, as 5 bases agree for each. The TCR originated in a human donor who was the organ donor for an intestinal transplant. The CDR3 protein is CASSDMGDLSYEQYF. The nucleotide sequence reads as follows: TGTGCCAGCAGTGATATGGGGGACCTTTCCTACGAGCAGTACTTC.